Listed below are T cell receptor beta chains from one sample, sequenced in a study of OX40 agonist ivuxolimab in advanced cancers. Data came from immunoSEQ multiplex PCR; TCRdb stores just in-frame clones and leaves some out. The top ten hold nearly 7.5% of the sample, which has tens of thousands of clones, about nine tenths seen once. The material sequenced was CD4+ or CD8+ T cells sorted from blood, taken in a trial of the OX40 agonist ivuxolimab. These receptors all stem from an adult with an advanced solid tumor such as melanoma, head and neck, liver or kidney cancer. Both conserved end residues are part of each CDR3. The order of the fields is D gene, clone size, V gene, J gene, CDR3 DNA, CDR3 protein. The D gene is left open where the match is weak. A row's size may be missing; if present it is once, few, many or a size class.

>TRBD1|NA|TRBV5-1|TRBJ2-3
TGCGCCAGCAGCTCTGGACAGGGCACAGATACGCAGTATTTT
CASSSGQGTDTQYF
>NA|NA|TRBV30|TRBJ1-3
TGTGCCTGGAGTTTCGAGGCTGGAAACACCATATATTTT
CAWSFEAGNTIYF
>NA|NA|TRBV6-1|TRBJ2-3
TGTGCCAGCAGGGAGCGGTTCTCTAGCACAGATACGCAGTATTTT
CASRERFSSTDTQYF
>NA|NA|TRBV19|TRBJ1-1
TGTGCCAGTAGTATAGTTGGCGGAGGAGAAGCTTTCTTT
CASSIVGGGEAFF
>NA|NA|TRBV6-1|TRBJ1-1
TGTGCCAGCAGTGAGGTACGGGGACGGACGGCCGTTGAAGCTTTCTTT
CASSEVRGRTAVEAFF
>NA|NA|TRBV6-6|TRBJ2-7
TGTGCCAGCAGTGACCAGTACTTC
CASSDQYF
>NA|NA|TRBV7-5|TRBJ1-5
TGTGCCAGAAGCTTACCCACCCCTCCACTGGAGTGCAATCAGCCCCAGCATTTT
CARSLPTPPLECNQPQHF
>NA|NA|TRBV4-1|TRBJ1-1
TGCGCCAGCAGCCAAGATCTGCTGAACACTGAAGCTTTCTTT
CASSQDLLNTEAFF
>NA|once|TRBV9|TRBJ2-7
TGTGCCAACTCCCGGGGAGGGGGAGGCGAGCAGTACTTC
CANSRGGGGEQYF
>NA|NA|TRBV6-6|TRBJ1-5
TGTGCCAGCAGTTATCTACAGGGAGGTCAGCCCCAGCATTTT
CASSYLQGGQPQHF
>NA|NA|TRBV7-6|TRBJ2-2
TGTGCCAGCAGCTTAGCGAGGGCGGGGACCGGGGAGCTGTTTTTT
CASSLARAGTGELFF
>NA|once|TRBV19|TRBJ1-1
TGTGCCAGTAGTATAGATCGTGTACGGTCTGAAGCTTTCTTT
CASSIDRVRSEAFF
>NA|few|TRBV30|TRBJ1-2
TGTGCCTGGGGAACAGGGTTCTATGGCTACACCTTC
CAWGTGFYGYTF
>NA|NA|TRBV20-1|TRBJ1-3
TGCAGTGCCCGCAGGGGAAACACCATATATTTT
CSARRGNTIYF
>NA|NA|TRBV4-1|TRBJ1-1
TGCGCCAGCAGCCAGATTCCAACCGGCACTGAAGCTTTCTTT
CASSQIPTGTEAFF
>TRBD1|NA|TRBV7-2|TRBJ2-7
TGTGCCAGCAGCTCACAGGGGTACGAGCAGTACTTC
CASSSQGYEQYF
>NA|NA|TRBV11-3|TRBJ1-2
TGTGCCAGCAGCTTCGAACGGGGCTATGGCTACACCTTC
CASSFERGYGYTF
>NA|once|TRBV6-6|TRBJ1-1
TGTGCCAGCAGTTACTTGTCAGGGGACACTGAAGCTTTCTTT
CASSYLSGDTEAFF
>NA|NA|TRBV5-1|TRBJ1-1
TGCGCCAGCAGCTTGTACGATCGGGGAACTGAAGCTTTCTTT
CASSLYDRGTEAFF
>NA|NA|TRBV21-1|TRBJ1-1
TGTGCCAGCAGCAAAGCACCCGGGACAGTTCGGAACACTGAAGCTTTCTTT
CASSKAPGTVRNTEAFF
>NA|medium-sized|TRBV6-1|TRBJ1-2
TGTGCCAGCAGTGAAGCGCGCTCCGGGGACTATGGCTACACCTTC
CASSEARSGDYGYTF
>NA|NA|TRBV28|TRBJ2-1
TGTGCCAGCACCTTCTCCCGGTCGGGCAACAATGAGCAGTTCTTC
CASTFSRSGNNEQFF
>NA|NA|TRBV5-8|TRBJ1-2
TGTGCCAGAAGTGTCGGGGTAAACTATGGCTACACCTTC
CARSVGVNYGYTF
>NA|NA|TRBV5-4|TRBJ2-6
TGTGCCAGCAGCTTATTACTTTCTGGGGCCAACGTCCTGACTTTC
CASSLLLSGANVLTF
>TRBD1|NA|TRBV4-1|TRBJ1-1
TGCGCCAGCAGCCAAGATCGGGGACAGGGGACTGCTGAAGCTTTCTTT
CASSQDRGQGTAEAFF
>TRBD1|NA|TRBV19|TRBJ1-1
TGTGCCAGTACCTCGCGCCCCAGGGGGGACACTGAAGCTTTCTTT
CASTSRPRGDTEAFF
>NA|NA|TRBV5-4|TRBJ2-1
TGTGCCAGCAGCTTAAAACGGGACTGGGGGCACCATGAGCAGTTCTTC
CASSLKRDWGHHEQFF
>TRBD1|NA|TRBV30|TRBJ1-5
TGTGCCTGGAGTGGGGGACAGGGCGGTCAGCCCCAGCATTTT
CAWSGGQGGQPQHF
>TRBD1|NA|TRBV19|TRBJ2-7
TGTGCCAGTAGTGAACAGGGGGGATACTACGAGCAGTACTTC
CASSEQGGYYEQYF
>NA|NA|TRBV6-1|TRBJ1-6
TGTGCCAGCAGTGACAGGGAGAATTCACCCCTCCACTTT
CASSDRENSPLHF
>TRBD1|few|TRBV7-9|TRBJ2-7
TGTGCCAGCAGCTCCGATTTCGACAGGGGTCTCGAGCAGTACTTC
CASSSDFDRGLEQYF
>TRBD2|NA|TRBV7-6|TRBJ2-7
TGTGCCAGCAGCGAAGGACTAGCGGGAGGGCTTTTTTCCTACGAGCAGTACTTC
CASSEGLAGGLFSYEQYF
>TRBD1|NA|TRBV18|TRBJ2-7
TGTGCCAGCTCCGGACAGGGGGACGACGAGCAGTACTTC
CASSGQGDDEQYF
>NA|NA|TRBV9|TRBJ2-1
TGTGCCAGCAGCGTAAATGTCTTGGATGAGCAGTTCTTC
CASSVNVLDEQFF
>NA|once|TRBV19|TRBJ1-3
TGTGCCAGTAGTATGCAGGGCCGTGGAAACACCATATATTTT
CASSMQGRGNTIYF
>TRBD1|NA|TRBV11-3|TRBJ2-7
TGTGCCAGCAGCCAATCCGTGACAGGGGGCGAGCAGTACTTC
CASSQSVTGGEQYF
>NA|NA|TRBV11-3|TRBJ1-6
TGTGCCAGCAGCTTAGGGTGGGGGGATAATTCACCCCTCCACTTT
CASSLGWGDNSPLHF
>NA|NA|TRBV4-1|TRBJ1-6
TGCGCCAGCAGCTCAAGTCGAGGTTACGATTCACCCCTCCACTTT
CASSSSRGYDSPLHF
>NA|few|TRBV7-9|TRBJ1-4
TGTGCCAGCAGCCTACCAAGTACAACTAATGAAAAACTGTTTTTT
CASSLPSTTNEKLFF
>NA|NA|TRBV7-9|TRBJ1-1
TGTGCCAGCAGCTTAGGGAGTTCCGGGAACACTGAAGCTTTCTTT
CASSLGSSGNTEAFF
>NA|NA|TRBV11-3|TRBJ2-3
TGTGCCAGCAGCTTAGTCAGCGGAAACACAGATACGCAGTATTTT
CASSLVSGNTDTQYF
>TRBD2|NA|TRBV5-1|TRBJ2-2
TGCGCCAGCAGTCAACTAGCGGGAGGGCTCGGGGAGCTGTTTTTT
CASSQLAGGLGELFF
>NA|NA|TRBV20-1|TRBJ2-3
TGCAGTGCTACAGCAGATACGCAGTATTTT
CSATADTQYF
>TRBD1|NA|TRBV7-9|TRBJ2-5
TGTGCCAGCAGCTTGTTGACAGGGCAAGAGACCCAGTACTTC
CASSLLTGQETQYF
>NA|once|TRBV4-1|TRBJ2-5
TGCGCCAGCAGCTCAGTAGGGGCCGGAGGGAGGATGGAGACCCAGTACTTC
CASSSVGAGGRMETQYF
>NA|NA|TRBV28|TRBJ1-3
TGTGCCAGCACAAAACAGGGAGGAACTGGAAACACCATATATTTT
CASTKQGGTGNTIYF
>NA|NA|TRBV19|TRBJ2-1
TGTGCCAGTAGTATCGGGGGCAATGAGCAGTTCTTC
CASSIGGNEQFF
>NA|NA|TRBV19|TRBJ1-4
TGTGCCAGTACCCCTCCTCGAACAGGAGGGCATGAAAAACTGTTTTTT
CASTPPRTGGHEKLFF
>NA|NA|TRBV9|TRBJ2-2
TGTGCCAGCAGCGTCGGGAACACCGGGGAGCTGTTTTTT
CASSVGNTGELFF
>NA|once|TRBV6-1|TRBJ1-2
TGTGCCAGCAGTGAGGACAGAAAACACTATGGCTACACCTTC
CASSEDRKHYGYTF
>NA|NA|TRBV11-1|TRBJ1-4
TGTGCCAGCAGCTCCGAAATAGGAGTTAATGAAAAACTGTTTTTT
CASSSEIGVNEKLFF
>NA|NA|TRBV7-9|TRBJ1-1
TGTGCCAGCAGCTTAGAAGTCGGGGAGCCCGAAGCTTTCTTT
CASSLEVGEPEAFF
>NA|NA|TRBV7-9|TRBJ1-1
TGTGCCAGCAGCTACGGAGAGACTGAAGCTTTCTTT
CASSYGETEAFF
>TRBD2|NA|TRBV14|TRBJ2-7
TGTGCCAGCAGCCCTTATAATAGTGGGGGGGCCTACGAGCAGTACTTC
CASSPYNSGGAYEQYF
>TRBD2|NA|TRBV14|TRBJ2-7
TGTGCCAGCAGCCAAGGGCCGGGACTAACATACGAGCAGTACTTC
CASSQGPGLTYEQYF
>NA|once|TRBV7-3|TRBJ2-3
TGTGCCAGCAGCTCGGGGGGCCCAGATACGCAGTATTTT
CASSSGGPDTQYF
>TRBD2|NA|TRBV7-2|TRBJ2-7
TGTGCCAGCAGCTTAGGAGCGGGAGCCTACGAGCAGTACTTC
CASSLGAGAYEQYF
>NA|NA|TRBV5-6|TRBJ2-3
TGTGCCAGCAGGCCTGGCGGGGACAGAGGCACAGATACGCAGTATTTT
CASRPGGDRGTDTQYF
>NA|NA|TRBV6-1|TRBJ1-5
TGTGCCAGCAGTGAAAATCATCAGCCCCAGCATTTT
CASSENHQPQHF